What follows describes a single TCR beta chain. Deep was the level at which the assay was run. Method: immunoSEQ multiplex PCR; TCRdb's copy keeps in-frame clones and lacks some. The sample records roughly 500,000 clones, around 73% being singletons. This sample stems from a study of shared clonotypes between healthy human individuals. The sample taken for sequencing was PBMCs. The source of this sequence is a woman in her forties in good health. Some clones in this sample may be carry-over from other donors' samples.

CDR3 protein: CASSGGGGFYEQYF. CDR3 bases: TGCGCCAGCAGTGGGGGAGGAGGGTTCTACGAGCAGTACTTC. This rearrangement joins TRBV10-2 to TRBJ2-7, with D maybe TRBD2 (6 bases). This CDR3 has 14 residues. Trimming shortened V by 4 bases and J by 3 bases, and 13 bases separated the two germline ends. Germline CDR1 is WSHSY and CDR2 is SAAADI.